This TCR beta chain was found in a study of spatial heterogeneity in lung cancer. Study-wide context: When follow-up PBMC samples existed, they were sequenced (at a median of about two years after resection). Raw reads showed each unique TCR and UMI combination turning up more than ten times on average.

Every TCR cDNA molecule carried a tag that served as a unique molecular identifier. Each CDR3 protein gets one entry after TCRdb re-called the 5' RACE reads with MiXCR. The sample carries some 120,000 distinct CDR3 sequences, about 12% recorded once. This CDR3 is 12 amino acids long. Germline V gives CDR1 SEHNR, CDR2 FQNEAQ (reference sequence). V gave up 1 base and J gave up 14 bases; unmatched junction bases: 4. The time point was: blood at routine non-recurrence follow-up after resection. Without sorting, whole RNA was sequenced from tumor, nontumor lung or frozen PBMC. This clonotype was seen ten or more times.

This clonotype originated in a male donor with early-stage non-small cell lung cancer. V usage is TRBV7-9 and J usage is TRBJ2-1; 8 bases are a match to TRBD1. This specimen consisted of PBMCs, obtained at follow-up. In DNA form, the CDR3 reads TGTGCCAGCAGCTTAGGGACAGGGTGGAAGTTCTTC. Amino acids: CASSLGTGWKFF.